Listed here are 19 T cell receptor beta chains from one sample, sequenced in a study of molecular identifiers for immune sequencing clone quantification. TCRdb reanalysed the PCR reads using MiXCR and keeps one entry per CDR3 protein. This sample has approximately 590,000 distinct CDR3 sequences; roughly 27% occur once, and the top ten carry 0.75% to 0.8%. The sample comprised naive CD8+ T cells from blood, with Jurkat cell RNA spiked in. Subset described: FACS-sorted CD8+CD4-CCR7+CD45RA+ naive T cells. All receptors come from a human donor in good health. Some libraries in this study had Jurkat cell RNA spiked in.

The CDR3 DNA reads TGTGCCAGCAGTTACACGACAGAAAGTTTCTCCTACGAGCAGTACTTC. This gives the protein CASSYTTESFSYEQYF. V and J are TRBV6-2 or TRBV6-3 and TRBJ2-7; D perhaps matches TRBD1 (5 bases). CDR1 is MNHEY, CDR2 SVGEGT, per germline. The CDR3 extends over 16 amino acids. The V gene lost 2 bases and the J gene lost 0 bases, with 14 bases spanning the gap.

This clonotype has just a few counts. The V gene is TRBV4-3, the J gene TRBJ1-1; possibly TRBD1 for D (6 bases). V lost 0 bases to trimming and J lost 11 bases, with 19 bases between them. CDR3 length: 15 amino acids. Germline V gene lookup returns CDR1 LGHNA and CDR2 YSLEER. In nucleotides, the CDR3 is TGCGCCAGCAGCCAAGATAGGATTGGCGCAGGGGACGCTTTCTTT. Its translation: CASSQDRIGAGDAFF.

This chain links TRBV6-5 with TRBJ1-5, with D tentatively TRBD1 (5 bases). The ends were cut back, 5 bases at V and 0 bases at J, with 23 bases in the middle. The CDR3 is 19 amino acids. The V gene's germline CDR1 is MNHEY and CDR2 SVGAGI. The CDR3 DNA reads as TGTGCCAGCAGTCCCGGGACGGACACAATGGATAATAGCAATCAGCCCCAGCATTTT. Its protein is CASSPGTDTMDNSNQPQHF.

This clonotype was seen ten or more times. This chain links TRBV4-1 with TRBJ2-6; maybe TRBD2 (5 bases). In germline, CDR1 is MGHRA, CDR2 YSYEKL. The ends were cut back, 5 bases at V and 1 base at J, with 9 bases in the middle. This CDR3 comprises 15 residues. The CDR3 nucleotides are TGCGCCAGCAGCGCGGGCCCGTCTGGGGCCAACGTCCTGACTTTC. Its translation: CASSAGPSGANVLTF.

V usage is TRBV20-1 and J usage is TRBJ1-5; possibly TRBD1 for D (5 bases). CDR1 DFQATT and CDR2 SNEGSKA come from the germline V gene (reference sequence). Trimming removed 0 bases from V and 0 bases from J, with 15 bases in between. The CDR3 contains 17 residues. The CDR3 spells CSARDPQGPYSNQPQHF. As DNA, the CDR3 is TGCAGTGCTAGAGATCCTCAGGGACCTTATAGCAATCAGCCCCAGCATTTT.

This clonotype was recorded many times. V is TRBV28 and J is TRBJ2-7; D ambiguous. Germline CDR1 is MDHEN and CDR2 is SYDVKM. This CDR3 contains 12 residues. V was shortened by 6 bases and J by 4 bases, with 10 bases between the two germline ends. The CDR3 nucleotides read TGTGCCAGCAGCCCGGACGGATACGAGCAGTACTTC. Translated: CASSPDGYEQYF.

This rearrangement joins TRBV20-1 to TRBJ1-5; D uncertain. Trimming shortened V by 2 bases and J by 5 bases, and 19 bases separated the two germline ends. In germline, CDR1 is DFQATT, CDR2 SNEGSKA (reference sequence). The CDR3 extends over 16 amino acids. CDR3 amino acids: CSARSTGGKVHQPQHF. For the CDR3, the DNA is TGCAGTGCTAGATCTACCGGCGGAAAGGTGCATCAGCCCCAGCATTTT.

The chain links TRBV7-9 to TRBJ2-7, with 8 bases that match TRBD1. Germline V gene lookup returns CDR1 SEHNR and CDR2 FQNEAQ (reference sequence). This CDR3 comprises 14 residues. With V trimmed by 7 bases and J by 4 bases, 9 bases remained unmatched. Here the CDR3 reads CASTPARGLYEQYF. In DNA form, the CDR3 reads TGTGCCAGCACCCCAGCCAGGGGGCTATACGAGCAGTACTTC.

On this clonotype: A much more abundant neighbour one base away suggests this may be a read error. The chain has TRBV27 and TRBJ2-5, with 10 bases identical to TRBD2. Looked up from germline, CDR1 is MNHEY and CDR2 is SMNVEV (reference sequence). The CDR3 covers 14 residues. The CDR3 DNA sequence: TGTGCCGGCAGTTTCCTAGCGGGAGTAGAGACCCAGTACTTC. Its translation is CAGSFLAGVETQYF.

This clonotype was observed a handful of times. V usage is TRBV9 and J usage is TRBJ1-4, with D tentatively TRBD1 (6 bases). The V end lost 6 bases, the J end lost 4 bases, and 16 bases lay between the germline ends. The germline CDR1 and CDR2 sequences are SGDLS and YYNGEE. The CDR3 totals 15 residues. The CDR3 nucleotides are TGTGCCAGCACGCTGGGGGCCATGAATAATGAAAAACTGTTTTTT. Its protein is CASTLGAMNNEKLFF. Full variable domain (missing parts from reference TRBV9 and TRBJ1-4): DSGVTQTPKHLITATGQRVTLRCSPRSGDLSVYWYQQSLDQGLQFLIQYYNGEERAKGNILERFSAQQFPDLHSELNLSSLELGDSALYFCASTLGAMNNEKLFFGSGTQLSVL.

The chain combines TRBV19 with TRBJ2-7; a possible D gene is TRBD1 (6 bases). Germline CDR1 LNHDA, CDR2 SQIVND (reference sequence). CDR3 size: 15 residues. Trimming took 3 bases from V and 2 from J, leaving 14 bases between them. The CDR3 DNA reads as TGTGCCAGTAGTATCGGGACAAGGGGGACCTACGAGCAGTACTTC. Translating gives CASSIGTRGTYEQYF.

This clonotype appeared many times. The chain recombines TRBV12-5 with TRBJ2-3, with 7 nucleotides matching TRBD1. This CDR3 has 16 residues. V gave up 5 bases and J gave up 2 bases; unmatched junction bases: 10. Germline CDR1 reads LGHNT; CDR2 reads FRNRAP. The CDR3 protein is CASGAPPGQYTDTQYF. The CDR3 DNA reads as TGTGCTAGTGGTGCTCCACCGGGACAGTACACAGATACGCAGTATTTT. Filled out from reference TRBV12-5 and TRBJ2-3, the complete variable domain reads DARVTQTPRHKVTEMGQEVTMRCQPILGHNTVFWYRQTMMQGLELLAYFRNRAPLDDSGMPKDRFSAEMPDATLATLKIQPSEPRDSAVYFCASGAPPGQYTDTQYFGPGTRLTVL.

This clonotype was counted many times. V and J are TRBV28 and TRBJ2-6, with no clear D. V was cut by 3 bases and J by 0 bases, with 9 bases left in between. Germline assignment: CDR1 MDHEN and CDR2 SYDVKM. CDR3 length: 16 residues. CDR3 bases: TGTGCCAGCAGTTTCCCCCCAGGCTCTGGGGCCAACGTCCTGACTTTC. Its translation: CASSFPPGSGANVLTF.

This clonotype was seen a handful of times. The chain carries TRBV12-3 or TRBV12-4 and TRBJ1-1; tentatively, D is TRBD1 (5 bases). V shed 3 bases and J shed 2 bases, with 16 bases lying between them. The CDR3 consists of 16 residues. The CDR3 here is CASSFRTGRINTEAFF. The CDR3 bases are TGTGCCAGCAGTTTCAGGACGGGACGGATAAACACTGAAGCTTTCTTT.

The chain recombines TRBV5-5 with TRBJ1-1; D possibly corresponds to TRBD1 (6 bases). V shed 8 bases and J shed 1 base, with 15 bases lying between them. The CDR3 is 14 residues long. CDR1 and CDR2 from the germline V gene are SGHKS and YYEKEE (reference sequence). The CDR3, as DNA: TGTGCCAGTGAGTTGGGACATTCGAACACTGAAGCTTTCTTT. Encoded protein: CASELGHSNTEAFF.

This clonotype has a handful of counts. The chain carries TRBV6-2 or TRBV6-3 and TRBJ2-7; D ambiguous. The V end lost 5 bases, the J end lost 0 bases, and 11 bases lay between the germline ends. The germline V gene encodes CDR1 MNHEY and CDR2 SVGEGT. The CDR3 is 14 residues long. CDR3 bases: TGTGCCAGCAGTCTTTCTAAAGTCTCCTACGAGCAGTACTTC. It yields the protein CASSLSKVSYEQYF.

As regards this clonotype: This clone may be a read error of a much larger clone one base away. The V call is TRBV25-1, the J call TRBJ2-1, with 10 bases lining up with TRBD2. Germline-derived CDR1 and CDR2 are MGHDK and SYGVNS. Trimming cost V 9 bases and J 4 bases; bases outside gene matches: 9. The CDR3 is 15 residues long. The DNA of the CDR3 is TGTGCCAGAAGTTATAGCGGGGGGCCTTACAATGAGCAGTTCTTC. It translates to CARSYSGGPYNEQFF.

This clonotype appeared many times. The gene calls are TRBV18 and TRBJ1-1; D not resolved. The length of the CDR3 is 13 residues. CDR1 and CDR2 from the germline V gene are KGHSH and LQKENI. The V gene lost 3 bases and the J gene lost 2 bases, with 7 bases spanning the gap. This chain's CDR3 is CASSPHENTEAFF. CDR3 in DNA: TGTGCCAGCTCACCTCACGAAAACACTGAAGCTTTCTTT.

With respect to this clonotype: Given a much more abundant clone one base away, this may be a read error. Written as DNA, the CDR3 is TGTGCCAGCAGCGTAGCGACTAGCCAAGAGGCCCAGTACTTC. Its protein is CASSVATSQEAQYF. V gene TRBV9 combines with J gene TRBJ2-5; TRBD2 aligns across 7 bases. This CDR3 has 14 residues. Germline values: CDR1 SGDLS, CDR2 YYNGEE.